The clone carrying this T cell receptor beta chain was observed a handful of times. Its antigen is as yet unknown. This record comes from a study of human T cells and chemical hapten exposure. Study as a whole: Diphenylcyclopropenone was applied weekly to patients' scalps across the approximately 25-week study.

Specified time point: patch test 1, 2 weeks after DPC sensitization. The treatment here: therapeutic diphenylcyclopropenone sensitization with weekly scalp DPC. Via MiXCR, TCRdb re-called the RACE reads, giving one row per CDR3 protein. The sample lists roughly 180,000 distinct CDR3 sequences, more than 14% occurring once. The study's findings and limits: DPC sensitization produced no change in TCRs with frequency above 1 in 1000. Large CDR3 similarity clusters arose significantly more often from expanded TCRs than from controls.

This material consisted of whole blood, taken in connection with sensitization to the hapten diphenylcyclopropenone (DPC). This sequence originates from a woman in her thirties with alopecia areata. Some clones in this sample may be carry-over from other donors' samples.

The CDR3 reads CASSPTSRRGYNEQFF. The CDR3 DNA reads TGTGCCAGCAGTCCGACCAGCAGGAGGGGGTACAATGAGCAGTTCTTC. The rearrangement joins TRBV2 to TRBJ2-1; tentatively, D is TRBD1 or TRBD2 (6 bases each). This CDR3 region has 16 residues. V shed 5 bases and J shed 4 bases, with 18 bases lying between them. Germline CDR1 and CDR2: SNHLY and FYNNEI.